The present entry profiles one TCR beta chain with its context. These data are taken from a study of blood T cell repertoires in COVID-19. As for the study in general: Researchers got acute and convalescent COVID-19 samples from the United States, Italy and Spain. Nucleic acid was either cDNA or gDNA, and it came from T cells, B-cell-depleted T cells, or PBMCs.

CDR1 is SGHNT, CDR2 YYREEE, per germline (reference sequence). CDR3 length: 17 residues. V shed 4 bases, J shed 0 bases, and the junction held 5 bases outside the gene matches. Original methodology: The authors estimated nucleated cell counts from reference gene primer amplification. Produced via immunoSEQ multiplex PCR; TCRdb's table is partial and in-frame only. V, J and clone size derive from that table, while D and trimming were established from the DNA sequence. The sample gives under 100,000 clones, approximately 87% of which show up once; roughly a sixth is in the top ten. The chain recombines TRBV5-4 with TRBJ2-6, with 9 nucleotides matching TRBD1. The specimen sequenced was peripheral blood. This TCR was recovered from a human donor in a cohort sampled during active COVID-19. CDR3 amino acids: CASSLKTGGSGANVLTF. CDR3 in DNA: TGTGCCAGCAGCCTAAAGACAGGGGGCTCTGGGGCCAACGTCCTGACTTTC.